This TCR beta chain was identified in a study of T cells after yellow fever vaccination. The germline V gene encodes CDR1 SGHTA and CDR2 FQGNSA. The CDR3 spans 13 residues. J lost 7 bases, V lost 5 bases, and 4 bases had no gene match. TCRdb used MiXCR to reprocess the 5' RACE reads, holding one entry per CDR3 protein. The sample records under 300,000 distinct CDR3 sequences, 10% to 15% being singletons. The sequenced sample was CD4+ T cells sorted from PBMCs, obtained 45 days after the yellow fever booster vaccination. The receptor was derived from a man aged 25-45 years who received the YFV17D yellow fever vaccine. The rearrangement joins TRBV7-2 to TRBJ1-1, with 10 nucleotides matching TRBD1. CDR3 bases: TGTGCCAGCAGCCTGACAGGGGGCATTGAAGCTTTCTTT. Its protein is CASSLTGGIEAFF. Full variable domain (rest looked up from reference TRBV7-2 and TRBJ1-1): GAGVSQSPSNKVTEKGKDVELRCDPISGHTALYWYRQSLGQGLEFLIYFQGNSAPDKSGLPSDRFSAERTGGSVSTLTIQRTQQEDSAVYLCASSLTGGIEAFFGQGTRLTVV.